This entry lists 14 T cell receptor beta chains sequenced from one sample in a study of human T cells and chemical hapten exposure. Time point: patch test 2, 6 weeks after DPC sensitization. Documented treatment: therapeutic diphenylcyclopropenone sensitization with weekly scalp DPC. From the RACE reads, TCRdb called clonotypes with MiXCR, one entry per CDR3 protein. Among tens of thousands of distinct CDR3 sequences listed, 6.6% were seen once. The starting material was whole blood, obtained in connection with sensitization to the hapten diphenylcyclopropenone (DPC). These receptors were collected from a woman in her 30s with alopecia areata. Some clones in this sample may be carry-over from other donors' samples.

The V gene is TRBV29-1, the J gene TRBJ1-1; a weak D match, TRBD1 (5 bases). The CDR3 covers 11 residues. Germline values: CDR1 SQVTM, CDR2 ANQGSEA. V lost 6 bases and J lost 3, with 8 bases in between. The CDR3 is CSVGGDTEAFF. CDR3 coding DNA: TGCAGCGTGGGGGGGGACACTGAAGCTTTCTTT.

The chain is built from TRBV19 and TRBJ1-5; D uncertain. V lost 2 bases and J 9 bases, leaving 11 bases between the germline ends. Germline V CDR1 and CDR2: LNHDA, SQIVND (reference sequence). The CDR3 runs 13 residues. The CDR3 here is CASSIFEDPPQHF. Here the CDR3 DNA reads TGTGCCAGTAGTATATTCGAGGACCCGCCCCAGCATTTT.

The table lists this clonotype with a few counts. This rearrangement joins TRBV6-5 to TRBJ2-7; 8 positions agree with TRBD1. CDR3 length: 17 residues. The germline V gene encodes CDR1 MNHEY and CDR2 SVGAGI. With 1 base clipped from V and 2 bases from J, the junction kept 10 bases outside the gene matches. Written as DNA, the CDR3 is TGTGCCAGCAGTTACTTCGGAGGCAGGGGGCAGACCTACGAGCAGTACTTC. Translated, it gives CASSYFGGRGQTYEQYF.

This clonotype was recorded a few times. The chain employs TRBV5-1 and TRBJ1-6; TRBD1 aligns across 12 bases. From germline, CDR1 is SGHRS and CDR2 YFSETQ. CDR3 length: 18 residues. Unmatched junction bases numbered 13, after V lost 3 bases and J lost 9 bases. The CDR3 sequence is CASSWAGTGGAGGSPLHF. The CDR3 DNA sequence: TGCGCCAGCAGCTGGGCCGGGACAGGGGGCGCAGGGGGTTCACCCCTCCACTTT.

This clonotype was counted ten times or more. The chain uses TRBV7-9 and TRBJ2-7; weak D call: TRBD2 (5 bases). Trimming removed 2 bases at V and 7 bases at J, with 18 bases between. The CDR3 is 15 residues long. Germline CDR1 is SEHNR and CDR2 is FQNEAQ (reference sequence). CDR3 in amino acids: CASSLTNDRPGEQYF. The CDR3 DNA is TGTGCCAGCAGCTTAACCAACGACCGGCCGGGGGAGCAGTACTTC. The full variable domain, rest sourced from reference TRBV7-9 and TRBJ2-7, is DTGVSQNPRHKITKRGQNVTFRCDPISEHNRLYWYRQTLGQGPEFLTYFQNEAQLEKSRLLSDRFSAERPKGSFSTLEIQRTEQGDSAMYLCASSLTNDRPGEQYFGPGTRLTVT.

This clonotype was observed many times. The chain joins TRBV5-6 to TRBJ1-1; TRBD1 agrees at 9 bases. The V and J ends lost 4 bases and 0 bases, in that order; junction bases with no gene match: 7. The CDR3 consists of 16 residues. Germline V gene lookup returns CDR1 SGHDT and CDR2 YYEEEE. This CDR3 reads CASSTDRGRMNTEAFF. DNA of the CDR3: TGTGCCAGCAGCACGGACAGGGGCCGAATGAACACTGAAGCTTTCTTT. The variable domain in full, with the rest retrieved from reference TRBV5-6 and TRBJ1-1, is DAGVTQSPTHLIKTRGQQVTLRCSPKSGHDTVSWYQQALGQGPQFIFQYYEEEERQRGNFPDRFSGHQFPNYSSELNVNALLLGDSALYLCASSTDRGRMNTEAFFGQGTRLTVV.

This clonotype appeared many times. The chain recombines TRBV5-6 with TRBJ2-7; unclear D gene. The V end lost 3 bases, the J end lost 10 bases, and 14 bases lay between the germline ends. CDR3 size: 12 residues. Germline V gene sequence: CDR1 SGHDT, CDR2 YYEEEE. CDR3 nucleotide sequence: TGTGCCAGCAGCTCGAGGCCGGGCGATCAGTACTTC. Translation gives CASSSRPGDQYF.

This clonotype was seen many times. In DNA, the CDR3 is TGTGCCAGCAGTGAAGCGAGCTCAGCCCGAGAGGGCTACACCTTC. Its translation: CASSEASSAREGYTF. V and J are TRBV6-1 and TRBJ1-2; D gene ambiguous. Trimming shortened V by 0 bases and J by 8 bases, and 16 bases separated the two germline ends. This CDR3 has 15 residues. Germline V gene data show CDR1 as MNHNS and CDR2 as SASEGT.

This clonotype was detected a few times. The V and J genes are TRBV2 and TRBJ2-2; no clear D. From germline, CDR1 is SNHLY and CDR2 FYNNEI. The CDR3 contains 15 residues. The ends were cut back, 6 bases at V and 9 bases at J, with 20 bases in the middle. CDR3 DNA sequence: TGTGCCAGCAGGGGTAGTACGGACCCCCGCCGGGAGCTGTTTTTT. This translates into CASRGSTDPRRELFF.

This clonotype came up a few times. CDR3 DNA: TGTGCCATTAGGACAGGGGAGTCGGGAGATACGCAGTATTTT. Protein sequence: CAIRTGESGDTQYF. The chain has TRBV10-3 and TRBJ2-3, with TRBD1 matching over 9 bases. Trimming at V came to 9 bases and at J to 5 bases, leaving 9 bases not matched to a gene. Germline V gene lookup returns CDR1 ENHRY and CDR2 SYGVKD. The length of the CDR3 is 14 residues.

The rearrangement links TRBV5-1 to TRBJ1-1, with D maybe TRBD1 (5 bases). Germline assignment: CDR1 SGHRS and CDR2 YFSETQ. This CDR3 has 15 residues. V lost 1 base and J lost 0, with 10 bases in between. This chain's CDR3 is CASSLPGDMNTEAFF. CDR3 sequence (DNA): TGCGCCAGCAGCTTGCCGGGGGATATGAACACTGAAGCTTTCTTT.

Here the CDR3 reads CSAPIGAGSPSTDTQYF. The CDR3 DNA reads TGCAGTGCCCCAATCGGTGCGGGGTCTCCCAGCACAGATACGCAGTATTTT. The chain has TRBV20-1 and TRBJ2-3; a weak D match, TRBD2 (6 bases). The CDR3 sequence is 17 residues long. V gave up 6 bases and J gave up 0 bases, with 22 bases separating them. CDR1 and CDR2 (germline): DFQATT, SNEGSKA (reference sequence).

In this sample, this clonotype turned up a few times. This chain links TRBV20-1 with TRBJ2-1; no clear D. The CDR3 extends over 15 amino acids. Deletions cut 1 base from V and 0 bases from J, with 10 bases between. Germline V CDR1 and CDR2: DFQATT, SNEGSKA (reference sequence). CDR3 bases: TGCAGTGCTAGAGTGTCGTCAGGCTCCTACAATGAGCAGTTCTTC. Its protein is CSARVSSGSYNEQFF.

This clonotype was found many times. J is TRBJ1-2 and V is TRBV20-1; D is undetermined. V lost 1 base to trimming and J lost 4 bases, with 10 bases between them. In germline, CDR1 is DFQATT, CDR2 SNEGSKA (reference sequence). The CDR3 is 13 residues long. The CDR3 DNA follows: TGCAGTGCTAGAGTAGGGCAGAGCTATGGCTACACCTTC. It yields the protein CSARVGQSYGYTF.